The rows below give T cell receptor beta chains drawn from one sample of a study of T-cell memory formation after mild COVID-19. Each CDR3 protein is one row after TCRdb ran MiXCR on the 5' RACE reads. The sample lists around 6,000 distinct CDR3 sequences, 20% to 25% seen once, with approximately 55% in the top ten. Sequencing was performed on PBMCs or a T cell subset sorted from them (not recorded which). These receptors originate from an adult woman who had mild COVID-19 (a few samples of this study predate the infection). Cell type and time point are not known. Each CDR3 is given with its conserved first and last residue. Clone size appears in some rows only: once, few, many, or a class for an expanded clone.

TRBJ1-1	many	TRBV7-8	CASSLELPRDTEAFF
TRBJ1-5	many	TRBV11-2	CASSPGGPCRAFNQPQHF
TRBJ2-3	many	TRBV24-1	CATSGASTDTQYF
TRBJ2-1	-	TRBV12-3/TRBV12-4	CASSETAKQFF
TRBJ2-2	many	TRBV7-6	CASSSQGGELFF
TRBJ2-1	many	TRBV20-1	CSASENEQFF
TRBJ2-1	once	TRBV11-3	CASSPRDREDNEQFF
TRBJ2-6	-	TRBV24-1	CATSGAQTSGANVLTF
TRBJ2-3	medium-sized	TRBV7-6	CASSLVAGGADTQYF
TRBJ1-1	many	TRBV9	CASSERALGTEAFF
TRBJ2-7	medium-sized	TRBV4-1	CASSQFLGSGDLSYEQYF
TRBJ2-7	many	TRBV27	CASRSGGEQYF
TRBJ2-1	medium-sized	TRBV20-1	CSARSQPNEQFF
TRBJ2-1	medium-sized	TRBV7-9	CASSRLLVYDEQFF
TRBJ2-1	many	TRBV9	CASSVARDRPREEQFF
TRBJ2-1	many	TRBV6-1	CASSEEEGWLDGVDEQFF